This T cell receptor (beta chain) is from a study of molecular identifiers for immune sequencing clone quantification. Study outcomes and limitations: Spike-in Jurkat TCR RNA from a single cell reportedly registered among approximately 900,000 naive cells.

This clonotype was seen repeatedly, ten times or more. What it binds is not known. Naive CD8 T cells were sorted as CD8+CD4-CCR7+CD45RA+. Previously described methods with listed TCR primers produced the bulk TCR libraries. TCRdb recomputed calls from the PCR reads with MiXCR, one row per CDR3 protein. The table records some 12,000 distinct CDR3 sequences, 18% of them present only once. Germline values: CDR1 MDHEN, CDR2 SYDVKM. The length of the CDR3 is 16 residues. Trimming cost V 6 bases and J 2 bases, with 18 bases left between them. The specimen was naive CD8+ T cells from blood, with Jurkat cell RNA spiked in. Subset here: FACS-sorted CD8+CD4-CCR7+CD45RA+ naive T cells. The sequence was collected from a human donor in good health. Some libraries in this study had Jurkat cell RNA spiked in. This chain joins TRBV28 and TRBJ2-3; D gene uncertain. The CDR3, as DNA: TGTGCCAGCAGGCACAGATCCTTCCCACACACAGATACGCAGTATTTT. Translated: CASRHRSFPHTDTQYF.